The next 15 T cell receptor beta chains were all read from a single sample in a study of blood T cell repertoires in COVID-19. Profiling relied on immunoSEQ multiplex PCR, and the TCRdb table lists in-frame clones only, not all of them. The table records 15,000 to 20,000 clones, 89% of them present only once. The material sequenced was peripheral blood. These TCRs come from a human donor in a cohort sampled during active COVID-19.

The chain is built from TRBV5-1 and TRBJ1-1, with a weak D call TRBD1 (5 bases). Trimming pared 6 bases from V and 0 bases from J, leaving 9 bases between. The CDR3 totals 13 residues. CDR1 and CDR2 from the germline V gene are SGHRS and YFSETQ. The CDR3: CASKTGMNTEAFF. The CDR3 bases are TGCGCCAGCAAAACAGGAATGAACACTGAAGCTTTCTTT.

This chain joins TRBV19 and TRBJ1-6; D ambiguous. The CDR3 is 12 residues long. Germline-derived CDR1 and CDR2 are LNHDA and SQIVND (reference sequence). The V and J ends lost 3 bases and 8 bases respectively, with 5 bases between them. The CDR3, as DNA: TGTGCCAGTAGTATTTTCGATTCACCCCTCCACTTT. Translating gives CASSIFDSPLHF.

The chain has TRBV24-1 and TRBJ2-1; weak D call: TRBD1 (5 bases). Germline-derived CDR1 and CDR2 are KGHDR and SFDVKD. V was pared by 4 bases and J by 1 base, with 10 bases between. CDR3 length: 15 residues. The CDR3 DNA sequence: TGTGCCACCAGTGACCCCGGACATTCCTACAATGAGCAGTTCTTC. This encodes CATSDPGHSYNEQFF.

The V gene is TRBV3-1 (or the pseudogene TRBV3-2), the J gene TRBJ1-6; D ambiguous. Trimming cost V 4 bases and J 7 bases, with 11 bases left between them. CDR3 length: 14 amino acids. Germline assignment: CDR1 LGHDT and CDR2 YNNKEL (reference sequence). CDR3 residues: CASSRPGWNSPLHF. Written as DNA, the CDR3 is TGTGCCAGCAGCCGTCCGGGGTGGAATTCACCCCTCCACTTT.

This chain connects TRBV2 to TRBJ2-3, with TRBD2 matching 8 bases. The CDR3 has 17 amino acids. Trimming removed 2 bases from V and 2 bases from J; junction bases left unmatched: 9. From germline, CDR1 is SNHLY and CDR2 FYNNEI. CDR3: CASSETRASGFTDTQYF. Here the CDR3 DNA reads TGTGCCAGCAGTGAAACCCGGGCTAGCGGGTTCACAGATACGCAGTATTTT.

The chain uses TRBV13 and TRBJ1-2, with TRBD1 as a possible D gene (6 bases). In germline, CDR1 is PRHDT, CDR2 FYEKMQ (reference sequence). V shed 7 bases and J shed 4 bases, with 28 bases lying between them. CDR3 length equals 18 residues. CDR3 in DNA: TGTGCCAGCACCTCCTCCGCCCCCGGAGGGGGGGGGTTCTATGGCTACACCTTC. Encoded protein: CASTSSAPGGGGFYGYTF.

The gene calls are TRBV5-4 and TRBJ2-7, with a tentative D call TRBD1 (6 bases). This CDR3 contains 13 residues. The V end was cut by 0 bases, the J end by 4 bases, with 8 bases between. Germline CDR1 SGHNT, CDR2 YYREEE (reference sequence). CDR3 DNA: TGTGCCAGCAGCTTGGAACAGGGATACGAGCAGTACTTC. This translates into CASSLEQGYEQYF.

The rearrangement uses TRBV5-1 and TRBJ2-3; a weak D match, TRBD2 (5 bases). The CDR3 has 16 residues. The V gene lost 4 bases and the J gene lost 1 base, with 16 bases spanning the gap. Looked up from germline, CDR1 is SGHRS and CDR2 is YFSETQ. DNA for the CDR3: TGCGCCAGCAGCCGTGAGGGCCGAATGGGCACAGATACGCAGTATTTT. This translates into CASSREGRMGTDTQYF.

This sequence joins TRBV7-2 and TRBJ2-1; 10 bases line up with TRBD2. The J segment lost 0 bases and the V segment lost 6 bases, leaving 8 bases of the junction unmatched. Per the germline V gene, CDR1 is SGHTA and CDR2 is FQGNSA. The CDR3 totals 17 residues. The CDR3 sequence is CASRVGTSVGSYNEQFF. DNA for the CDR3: TGTGCCAGCAGAGTTGGGACTAGCGTCGGCTCCTACAATGAGCAGTTCTTC.

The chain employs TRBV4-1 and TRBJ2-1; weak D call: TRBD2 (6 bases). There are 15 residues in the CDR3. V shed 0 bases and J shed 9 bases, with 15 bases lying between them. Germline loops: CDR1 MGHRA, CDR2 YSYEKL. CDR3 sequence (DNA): TGCGCCAGCAGCCAAGATTCGGAGGGAAGTCGTGAGCAGTTCTTC. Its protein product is CASSQDSEGSREQFF.

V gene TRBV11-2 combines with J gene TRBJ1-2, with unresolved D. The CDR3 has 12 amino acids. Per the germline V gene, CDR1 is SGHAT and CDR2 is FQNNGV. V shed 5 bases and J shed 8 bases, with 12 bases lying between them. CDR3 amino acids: CASSTRGGGYTF. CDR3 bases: TGTGCCAGCAGCACACGTGGAGGAGGCTACACCTTC.

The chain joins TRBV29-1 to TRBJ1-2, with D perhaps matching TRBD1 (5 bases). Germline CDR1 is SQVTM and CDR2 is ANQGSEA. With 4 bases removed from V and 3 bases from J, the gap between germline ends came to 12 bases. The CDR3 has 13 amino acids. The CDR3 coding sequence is TGCAGCGTTGTTGGAGGGGATGACTATGGCTACACCTTC. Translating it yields CSVVGGDDYGYTF.

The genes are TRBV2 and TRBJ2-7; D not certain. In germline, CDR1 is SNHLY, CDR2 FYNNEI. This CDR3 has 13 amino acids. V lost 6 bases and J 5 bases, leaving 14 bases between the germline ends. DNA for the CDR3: TGTGCCAGCAGCCAGAATGGCGGAAACGAGCAGTACTTC. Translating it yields CASSQNGGNEQYF.

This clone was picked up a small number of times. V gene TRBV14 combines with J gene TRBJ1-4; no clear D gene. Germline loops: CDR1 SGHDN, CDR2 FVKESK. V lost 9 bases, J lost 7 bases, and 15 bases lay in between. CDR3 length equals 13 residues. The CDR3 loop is CASLDGKREKLFF. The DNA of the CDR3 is TGTGCCAGTCTAGACGGGAAGCGTGAAAAACTGTTTTTT.

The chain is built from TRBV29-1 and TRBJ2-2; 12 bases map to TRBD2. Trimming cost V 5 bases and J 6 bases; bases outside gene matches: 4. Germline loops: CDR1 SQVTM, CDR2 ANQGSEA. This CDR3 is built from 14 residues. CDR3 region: CSVLTSGRSGELFF. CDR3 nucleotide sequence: TGCAGCGTTCTGACTAGCGGGAGATCCGGGGAGCTGTTTTTT.